This T cell receptor (beta chain) was identified in a study of shared clonotypes between healthy human individuals. Findings and caveats of the study: A handful of donors shared 4.5% to 6.5% of their naive CD4 clonotypes.

The naive CD8 subset, CD45RO-negative cells positively selected for CCR7, excluded terminally differentiated effector memory CD45RA+ cells. Every contributor of samples was a Caucasian grown-up residing in Nashville, Tennessee. Here immunoSEQ multiplex PCR was the method, and the copy in TCRdb shows in-frame clones only, minus some. The repertoire includes 650,000 to 800,000 clones, about 90% of them detected once, and roughly 22% sits in the top ten. The CDR3 extends over 12 amino acids. In germline, CDR1 is GTSNPN, CDR2 SVGIG (reference sequence). Trimming took off 1 base at V and 2 bases at J, with 5 bases between the two ends. For this clone: Antigen: not known.

Sequencing was carried out using naive CD8+ T cells sorted from blood. This sequence was found in a man aged 25-40 years in good health. The chain is built from TRBV30 and TRBJ2-5; D may be TRBD2 (5 bases). The CDR3 bases are TGTGCCTGGAGTGGCGGGCAAGAGACCCAGTACTTC. This codes for CAWSGGQETQYF.